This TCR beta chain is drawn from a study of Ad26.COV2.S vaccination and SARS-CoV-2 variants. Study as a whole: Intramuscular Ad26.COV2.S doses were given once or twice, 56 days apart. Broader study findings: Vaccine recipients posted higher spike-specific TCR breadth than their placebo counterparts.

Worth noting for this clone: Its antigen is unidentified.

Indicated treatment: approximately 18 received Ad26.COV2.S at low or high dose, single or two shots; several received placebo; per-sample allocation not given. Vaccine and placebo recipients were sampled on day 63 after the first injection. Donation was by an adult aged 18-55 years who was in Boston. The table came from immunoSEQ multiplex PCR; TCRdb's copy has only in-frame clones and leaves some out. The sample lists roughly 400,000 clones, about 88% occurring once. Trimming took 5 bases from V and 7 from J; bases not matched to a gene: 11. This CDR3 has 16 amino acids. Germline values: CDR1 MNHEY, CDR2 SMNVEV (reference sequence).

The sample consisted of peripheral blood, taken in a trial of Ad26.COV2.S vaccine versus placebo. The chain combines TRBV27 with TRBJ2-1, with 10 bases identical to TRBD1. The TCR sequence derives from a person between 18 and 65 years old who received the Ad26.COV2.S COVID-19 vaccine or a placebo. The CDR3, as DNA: TGTGCCAGCAGTAATCGGCAAGACAGGGGGCCTAATGAGCAGTTCTTC. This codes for CASSNRQDRGPNEQFF.